The rows below give T cell receptor beta chains drawn from one sample of a study of OX40 agonist ivuxolimab in advanced cancers. This table comes from immunoSEQ multiplex PCR, and its TCRdb copy is limited to in-frame clones, with some not included. Here the sample spans under 40,000 clones, around three quarters being singletons. The sample consisted of CD4+ or CD8+ T cells sorted from blood, taken in a trial of the OX40 agonist ivuxolimab. The receptors derive from an adult with an advanced solid tumor such as melanoma, head and neck, liver or kidney cancer. Both conserved end residues are part of each CDR3. The order of the fields is V gene, J gene, clone size, D gene, CDR3 protein, CDR3 DNA. The D gene is left open where the match is weak. Clone size is shown for a subset of rows, as once, few, many or a class of expanded clone.

V gene: TRBV19; J gene: TRBJ1-5; clone size: NA; D gene: NA; CDR3 protein: CASSTGTADSNQPQHF; CDR3 DNA: TGTGCCAGTAGTACAGGGACGGCAGATAGCAATCAGCCCCAGCATTTT
V gene: TRBV6-5; J gene: TRBJ2-1; clone size: few; D gene: TRBD2; CDR3 protein: CASKAGGGYEQFF; CDR3 DNA: TGTGCCAGCAAAGCGGGGGGCGGGTATGAGCAGTTCTTC
V gene: TRBV7-2; J gene: TRBJ2-2; clone size: once; D gene: NA; CDR3 protein: CASSLMEAGELFF; CDR3 DNA: TGTGCCAGCAGCTTAATGGAGGCCGGGGAGCTGTTTTTT
V gene: TRBV6-5; J gene: TRBJ2-7; clone size: NA; D gene: NA; CDR3 protein: CASSRRPSALYEQYF; CDR3 DNA: TGTGCCAGCAGCCGACGCCCTAGCGCCCTATACGAGCAGTACTTC
V gene: TRBV25-1; J gene: TRBJ2-3; clone size: NA; D gene: NA; CDR3 protein: CASSDGTQYF; CDR3 DNA: TGTGCCAGCAGTGATGGAACGCAGTATTTT
V gene: TRBV7-2; J gene: TRBJ1-1; clone size: NA; D gene: TRBD1; CDR3 protein: CASSWGQGARTEAFF; CDR3 DNA: TGTGCCAGCAGCTGGGGACAGGGGGCCCGGACTGAAGCTTTCTTT
V gene: TRBV5-1; J gene: TRBJ1-2; clone size: few; D gene: TRBD1; CDR3 protein: CASSSTGRYGYTF; CDR3 DNA: TGCGCCAGCAGCTCGACAGGGCGATATGGCTACACCTTC
V gene: TRBV18; J gene: TRBJ1-2; clone size: once; D gene: NA; CDR3 protein: CASSPRRGGYTF; CDR3 DNA: TGTGCCAGCTCACCAAGAAGGGGCGGCTACACCTTC
V gene: TRBV9; J gene: TRBJ1-5; clone size: NA; D gene: NA; CDR3 protein: CASSEGVGGNQPQHF; CDR3 DNA: TGTGCCAGCAGCGAGGGGGTAGGGGGCAATCAGCCCCAGCATTTT
V gene: TRBV7-8; J gene: TRBJ1-2; clone size: medium-sized; D gene: NA; CDR3 protein: CASSPVRDYGYTF; CDR3 DNA: TGTGCAAGCAGCCCCGTGAGGGACTATGGCTACACCTTC
V gene: TRBV5-1; J gene: TRBJ2-2; clone size: NA; D gene: TRBD2; CDR3 protein: CASSLVTSGVLANTGELFF; CDR3 DNA: TGCGCCAGCAGCTTGGTGACTAGCGGGGTACTCGCGAACACCGGGGAGCTGTTTTTT
V gene: TRBV2; J gene: TRBJ1-1; clone size: NA; D gene: TRBD1; CDR3 protein: CASRRPGQENTEAFF; CDR3 DNA: TGTGCCAGCAGACGACCGGGACAGGAGAACACTGAAGCTTTCTTT
V gene: TRBV11-1; J gene: TRBJ2-3; clone size: few; D gene: NA; CDR3 protein: CASSLLMQDTQYF; CDR3 DNA: TGTGCCAGCAGCTTATTAATGCAAGATACGCAGTATTTT
V gene: TRBV6-1; J gene: TRBJ1-1; clone size: NA; D gene: NA; CDR3 protein: CASSEGKAFF; CDR3 DNA: TGTGCCAGCAGTGAAGGGAAAGCTTTCTTT
V gene: TRBV5-1; J gene: TRBJ2-1; clone size: NA; D gene: NA; CDR3 protein: CASSLEYPERNEQFF; CDR3 DNA: TGCGCCAGCAGCTTGGAATACCCCGAGAGGAATGAGCAGTTCTTC
V gene: TRBV10-3; J gene: TRBJ1-1; clone size: NA; D gene: NA; CDR3 protein: CAIRGWQTEAFF; CDR3 DNA: TGTGCCATCCGCGGTTGGCAAACTGAAGCTTTCTTT
V gene: TRBV5-6; J gene: TRBJ1-5; clone size: NA; D gene: NA; CDR3 protein: CARGGNQPQHF; CDR3 DNA: TGTGCCAGGGGGGGTAATCAGCCCCAGCATTTT
V gene: TRBV6-1; J gene: TRBJ2-2; clone size: NA; D gene: NA; CDR3 protein: CASSERGNRAGELFF; CDR3 DNA: TGTGCCAGCAGTGAAAGGGGGAATCGGGCCGGGGAGCTGTTTTTT
V gene: TRBV11-1; J gene: TRBJ2-5; clone size: NA; D gene: TRBD2; CDR3 protein: CASSLGRLAGRETQYF; CDR3 DNA: TGTGCCAGCAGCTTAGGCCGCCTAGCGGGGCGGGAGACCCAGTACTTC
V gene: TRBV5-1; J gene: TRBJ1-2; clone size: NA; D gene: TRBD1; CDR3 protein: CASSLTGGKGGYTF; CDR3 DNA: TGCGCCAGCAGCTTGACAGGGGGCAAGGGCGGCTACACCTTC
V gene: TRBV27; J gene: TRBJ2-3; clone size: NA; D gene: TRBD2; CDR3 protein: CASILAGGTDTQYF; CDR3 DNA: TGTGCCAGCATCTTGGCGGGGGGCACAGATACGCAGTATTTT
V gene: TRBV27; J gene: TRBJ1-5; clone size: NA; D gene: NA; CDR3 protein: CASSLEGLGQPQHF; CDR3 DNA: TGTGCCAGCAGTTTAGAAGGGTTGGGTCAGCCCCAGCATTTT
V gene: TRBV5-1; J gene: TRBJ2-3; clone size: NA; D gene: NA; CDR3 protein: CASSFGSGTDTQYF; CDR3 DNA: TGCGCCAGCAGCTTCGGTTCTGGCACAGATACGCAGTATTTT
V gene: TRBV28; J gene: TRBJ2-6; clone size: NA; D gene: NA; CDR3 protein: CASSLLGGAGANVLTF; CDR3 DNA: TGTGCCAGCAGTTTACTTGGGGGTGCCGGGGCCAACGTCCTGACTTTC
V gene: TRBV5-1; J gene: TRBJ2-5; clone size: few; D gene: TRBD2; CDR3 protein: CASNQAGLAGQETQYF; CDR3 DNA: TGCGCCAGCAACCAAGCCGGACTAGCGGGCCAAGAGACCCAGTACTTC
V gene: TRBV19; J gene: TRBJ1-1; clone size: NA; D gene: NA; CDR3 protein: CASRKPDRNTEAFF; CDR3 DNA: TGTGCCAGTAGAAAGCCGGACCGGAACACTGAAGCTTTCTTT
V gene: TRBV6-1; J gene: TRBJ2-3; clone size: few; D gene: NA; CDR3 protein: CASSEVGEDTQYF; CDR3 DNA: TGTGCCAGCAGTGAAGTAGGGGAAGATACGCAGTATTTT
V gene: TRBV6-6; J gene: TRBJ1-2; clone size: NA; D gene: NA; CDR3 protein: CASSYGGYYGYTF; CDR3 DNA: TGTGCCAGCAGTTACGGAGGGTACTATGGCTACACCTTC
V gene: TRBV6-1; J gene: TRBJ1-2; clone size: NA; D gene: TRBD1; CDR3 protein: CASRVTGGYGYTF; CDR3 DNA: TGTGCCAGCAGGGTGACAGGGGGATATGGCTACACCTTC
V gene: TRBV9; J gene: TRBJ2-1; clone size: NA; D gene: TRBD2; CDR3 protein: CASSVGGLAPHNEQFF; CDR3 DNA: TGTGCCAGCAGCGTGGGGGGACTAGCGCCTCACAATGAGCAGTTCTTC
V gene: TRBV2; J gene: TRBJ2-1; clone size: once; D gene: NA; CDR3 protein: CATQLTGGEQFF; CDR3 DNA: TGTGCCACCCAACTAACGGGGGGCGAGCAGTTCTTC
V gene: TRBV5-1; J gene: TRBJ2-3; clone size: NA; D gene: TRBD2; CDR3 protein: CASSSGLAGSDTQYF; CDR3 DNA: TGCGCCAGCAGCTCGGGACTAGCGGGGAGTGATACGCAGTATTTT
V gene: TRBV29-1; J gene: TRBJ1-1; clone size: NA; D gene: NA; CDR3 protein: CSVPGQGTREAFF; CDR3 DNA: TGCAGCGTTCCCGGGCAGGGGACGCGAGAAGCTTTCTTT
V gene: TRBV10-3; J gene: TRBJ1-1; clone size: NA; D gene: NA; CDR3 protein: CAISGFEDTEAFF; CDR3 DNA: TGTGCCATCAGTGGCTTCGAGGACACTGAAGCTTTCTTT
V gene: TRBV5-4; J gene: TRBJ1-2; clone size: many; D gene: NA; CDR3 protein: CASSLSANYGYTF; CDR3 DNA: TGTGCCAGCAGCTTGTCGGCTAACTATGGCTACACCTTC
V gene: TRBV6-5; J gene: TRBJ1-5; clone size: once; D gene: NA; CDR3 protein: CASSYTGPPQPQHF; CDR3 DNA: TGTGCCAGCAGTTACACAGGGCCCCCTCAGCCCCAGCATTTT
V gene: TRBV6-1; J gene: TRBJ1-2; clone size: NA; D gene: TRBD1; CDR3 protein: CASSVTSDREYGYTF; CDR3 DNA: TGTGCCAGCAGTGTAACCAGCGACAGGGAATACGGCTACACCTTC
V gene: TRBV15; J gene: TRBJ1-2; clone size: NA; D gene: NA; CDR3 protein: CATSRERGANYGYTF; CDR3 DNA: TGTGCCACCAGCAGAGAGAGGGGTGCTAACTATGGCTACACCTTC
V gene: TRBV7-9; J gene: TRBJ2-3; clone size: few; D gene: TRBD2; CDR3 protein: CASSLATSRVTDTQYF; CDR3 DNA: TGTGCCAGCAGCTTGGCGACTAGCCGGGTTACAGATACGCAGTATTTT
V gene: TRBV19; J gene: TRBJ2-1; clone size: NA; D gene: TRBD1; CDR3 protein: CASRTGGQLPYNEQFF; CDR3 DNA: TGTGCCAGTCGGACAGGGGGACAACTCCCCTACAATGAGCAGTTCTTC
V gene: TRBV5-6; J gene: TRBJ2-3; clone size: NA; D gene: NA; CDR3 protein: CASSLIGEASTDTQYF; CDR3 DNA: TGTGCCAGCAGCTTGATAGGTGAGGCTAGCACAGATACGCAGTATTTT
V gene: TRBV5-1; J gene: TRBJ2-1; clone size: once; D gene: TRBD2; CDR3 protein: CASSREGGRDNEQFF; CDR3 DNA: TGCGCCAGCAGCCGGGAGGGGGGGCGAGACAATGAGCAGTTCTTC
V gene: TRBV5-8; J gene: TRBJ1-3; clone size: NA; D gene: NA; CDR3 protein: CASSPTRLNSGNTIYF; CDR3 DNA: TGTGCCAGCAGCCCCACTCGTTTAAACTCTGGAAACACCATATATTTT
V gene: TRBV9; J gene: TRBJ1-6; clone size: NA; D gene: NA; CDR3 protein: CASSVVRGWNSPLHF; CDR3 DNA: TGTGCCAGCAGCGTAGTTCGGGGCTGGAATTCACCCCTCCACTTT
V gene: TRBV5-5; J gene: TRBJ1-3; clone size: NA; D gene: NA; CDR3 protein: CASSFTPDTIYF; CDR3 DNA: TGTGCCAGCAGCTTTACGCCAGACACCATATATTTT
V gene: TRBV5-6; J gene: TRBJ2-3; clone size: NA; D gene: NA; CDR3 protein: CASSLDDTQYF; CDR3 DNA: TGTGCCAGCAGCTTGGACGATACGCAGTATTTT
V gene: TRBV6-5; J gene: TRBJ2-5; clone size: NA; D gene: TRBD2; CDR3 protein: CASRNGGAGETQYF; CDR3 DNA: TGTGCCAGCAGGAACGGGGGGGCGGGGGAGACCCAGTACTTC
V gene: TRBV6-1; J gene: TRBJ2-1; clone size: NA; D gene: NA; CDR3 protein: CASSLTGDEQFF; CDR3 DNA: TGTGCCAGCAGTCTCACAGGAGATGAGCAGTTCTTC
V gene: TRBV30; J gene: TRBJ1-3; clone size: NA; D gene: NA; CDR3 protein: CAWNGGLSGNTIYF; CDR3 DNA: TGTGCCTGGAACGGAGGGCTCTCTGGAAACACCATATATTTT
V gene: TRBV30; J gene: TRBJ2-7; clone size: NA; D gene: NA; CDR3 protein: CAWSGGNEQYF; CDR3 DNA: TGTGCCTGGAGCGGGGGAAACGAGCAGTACTTC
V gene: TRBV7-7; J gene: TRBJ1-3; clone size: NA; D gene: NA; CDR3 protein: CASSEAPSGNTIYF; CDR3 DNA: TGTGCCAGCAGCGAAGCCCCCTCTGGAAACACCATATATTTT
V gene: TRBV6-5; J gene: TRBJ1-4; clone size: NA; D gene: TRBD1; CDR3 protein: CASSLGQGVNEKLFF; CDR3 DNA: TGTGCCAGCAGTTTGGGACAGGGGGTCAATGAAAAACTGTTTTTT
V gene: TRBV27; J gene: TRBJ2-5; clone size: NA; D gene: TRBD1; CDR3 protein: CASQGQGGETQYF; CDR3 DNA: TGTGCCAGCCAAGGACAGGGTGGTGAGACCCAGTACTTC